This TCR beta chain derives from a study of vaccination effects on CD4 cells after COVID-19. Germline V gene data show CDR1 as SGHAT and CDR2 as FQNNGV. V lost 1 base, J lost 4 bases, and 13 bases lay in between. The CDR3 runs 15 residues. Here immunoSEQ multiplex PCR was the method, and the copy in TCRdb shows in-frame clones only, minus some. The sample consists of tens of thousands of clones, about 86% of them appearing once. Sequencing in the ViraFEST assay came after antigen-specific CD4+ T cells had been expanded with viral peptide pools, which were used to stimulate PBMC. Culture proceeded for about 11 days, and CD4+ T cells were then isolated. Two doses of BNT162b2 or mRNA-1273 vaccine were administered to participants. The vaccine recipients had no prior SARS-CoV-2 infection, with negative nucleocapsid antibodies. As concerns this clone: What it recognizes is unknown.

The specimen comprised CD4+ T cells from PBMCs cultured with HCoV-229E spike peptides, sampled after COVID-19 vaccination. The chain links TRBV11-2 to TRBJ1-2; D not certain. The receptor's source is a human donor who received a COVID-19 vaccine. In DNA form, the CDR3 reads TGTGCCAGCAGCTTAGTTTATACAGTCGGCTATGGCTACACCTTC. Amino acids: CASSLVYTVGYGYTF. Using reference TRBV11-2 and TRBJ1-2 for the parts outside the CDR3, the full variable domain is EAGVAQSPRYKIIEKRQSVAFWCNPISGHATLYWYQQILGQGPKLLIQFQNNGVVDDSQLPKDRFSAERLKGVDSTLKIQPAKLEDSAVYLCASSLVYTVGYGYTFGSGTRLTVV.